Sequencing of this T cell receptor beta chain was carried out in a study of STAT5B mutations in CD4+ large granular lymphocyte leukemia (dated by TCRdb to between 2021 and 2024). Looking at the study overall: Among the healthy controls, the CDR3 'QG' motif was associated with a particular HLA allele. The TCRbeta repertoires of CD4+ T-cell large granular lymphocyte leukemia patients were compared with the TCRbeta repertoires of healthy blood donors. Flow cytometry on FACSCanto II or FACSVerse showed that the purified fractions were more than 95% pure among lymphocytes.

On the study overall, not on this receptor specifically: Main leukemic clonotypes were private to each patient, although roughly 25% appeared at low frequency in other patients' non-leukemic repertoires. Enrichment of TRBV06-family usage was observed among the top patient clones (8/27) relative to healthy controls (2/35). The data were not HLA-matched, and the relatively small sample size could explain the higher clonality seen in CD4+ compared with CD8+ T-LGLL. CD4-sorted patient repertoires appeared more clonal than healthy CD4+ repertoires, and this difference persisted after removing the putative leukemic clones.

The immunoSEQ assay at survey resolution was used to sequence TCRbeta rearrangements from genomic DNA. The authors' pipeline ran thus. A lowest detectable productive clonotype frequency of 2.59 x 10-5 was observed in the TCR sequencing data. Analyses included only productive TCRbeta rearrangements, meaning complete and in-frame sequences. Clonality for each sample was calculated as Simpson clonality in the immunoSEQ Analyzer version 3.0. Clones were categorized by frequency as very rare, small, medium, large (1-20%) or hyperexpanded (>20%). Generation probabilities were estimated with OLGA 1.2.3, V-gene circos plots were made with VDJtools, specificities were searched in VDJdb, and CDR3 motifs were identified with GLIPH. Drawn from immuneACCESS, this table holds only the in-frame rearrangements with V and J called that TCRdb kept. Clones are partly lost; checked studies trace under half to an unresolved V gene and leave the rest unexplained. That table gives V, J and clone size, and the DNA gave D and trimming. The sample table records more than 45,000 clones; 60% to 75% of these occur just once. The ten largest clones represent about 1.5% of the sample.

The healthy control group was made up of around 37 blood donors, and the Finnish Red Cross blood service supplied their buffy coats. All TCR-sequenced material derived from peripheral blood: patient blood samples and healthy donor buffy coats. Peripheral blood mononuclear cells were isolated by Ficoll-Hypaque gradient centrifugation. For the healthy controls, CD4+ cells were obtained from buffy coats by magnetic purification. Genomic DNA was extracted using the Gentra Puregene Cell and Tissue kit, and a Qubit 2.0 fluorometer was used to quantify it. On this clone: Its antigen specificity is not known. Base quality data are lacking; no much larger clone is found one base away.

Taken from the germline V gene (reference sequence), the CDR1 and CDR2 loops are SGHKS and YYEKEE. A distance of 8 bases separates the germline ends of V and J, which lose 4 bases and 0 bases respectively. The CDR3 starts with the cysteine, ends with the phenylalanine, and has 15 residues. Only the CDR3 DNA is retained, 45 bases long and in frame from the first base. Sequenced: CD4+ T cells from blood buffy coats. The TCR comes from a human donor in good health. The rearranged chain carries TRBV5-5 and TRBJ1-6, and the D gene may be TRBD1, 6 bases matching. The nucleotide sequence reads as follows: TGTGCCAGCAGCAAAGGGGGCTCCTATAATTCACCCCTCCACTTT. This is translated as CASSKGGSYNSPLHF.